These T cell receptor beta chains were read from a single sample in a study of CD8 T cells in ankylosing spondylitis. Each CDR3 protein is one row after TCRdb ran MiXCR on the 5' RACE reads. The sample holds about 250,000 distinct CDR3 sequences; over 15% are singletons and the top ten take approximately 32%. Input material: blood, either unsorted or a sorted T cell fraction (not recorded which). The receptors here all came from a male donor with ankylosing spondylitis or in good health (not recorded which). Both conserved end residues are part of each CDR3. A D gene is named only where the DNA matches it firmly. Part of the rows lack a size; the others show once, few, many or a class for expanded clones.

TGCAGCGGGAGCGGGACCTATGAGCAGTTCTTC CSGSGTYEQFF TRBJ2-1 many TRBV29-1 11 TRBD2
TGTGCCAGCAGCCCTCTTGGCGGGAGGTCCTACGAGCAGTACTTC CASSPLGGRSYEQYF TRBJ2-7 few TRBV14 15 TRBD2
TGTGCCAGCAGCCAGAACCCGGGACTAGCGGGAGCGGGTACGCAGTATTTT CASSQNPGLAGAGTQYF TRBJ2-3 - TRBV3-1 17 TRBD2
TGCGCCAGCAGCCAAGTAAGAGGGGCCTACGAGCAGTTCTTC CASSQVRGAYEQFF TRBJ2-1 - TRBV4-1 14 -
TGTGCCAGCAGTGATGCGGGGGAGGGCCGCAATGAGCAGTTCTTC CASSDAGEGRNEQFF TRBJ2-1 few TRBV28 15 TRBD2
TGTGCCAGCAGCCAACTAGCGGGAGCAGATACGCAGTATTTT CASSQLAGADTQYF TRBJ2-3 - TRBV3-1 14 TRBD2
TGTGCCAGCAGCAGCAGAGATAGAGGGGGCGTTGATTACGAGCAGTACTTC CASSSRDRGGVDYEQYF TRBJ2-7 - TRBV7-9 17 TRBD1
TGTGCCAGCAGTCCGACAGGGGGGAATCAGCCCCAGCATTTT CASSPTGGNQPQHF TRBJ1-5 many TRBV12-3/TRBV12-4 14 TRBD1
TGCGCCAGCAGCTTGGATGGAGATGTGGCGGGAGGCAATGAGCAGTTCTTC CASSLDGDVAGGNEQFF TRBJ2-1 - TRBV5-1 17 TRBD2
TGTGCCAGCAGCCCTAACCCTCGAGCCTCCACCCTGAACACTGAAGCTTTCTTT CASSPNPRASTLNTEAFF TRBJ1-1 many TRBV12-3/TRBV12-4 18 -